A selection of T cell receptor beta chains follows, all from one sample in a study of CD8 T cells in ankylosing spondylitis. TCRdb independently ran MiXCR on the 5' RACE reads; one entry per CDR3 protein. The sample carries fewer than 550,000 distinct CDR3 sequences, about 5.4% recorded once. The sample consisted of blood, either unsorted or a sorted T cell fraction (not recorded which). These receptors originate from a male donor with ankylosing spondylitis. CDR3s include the opening cysteine and the closing phenylalanine or tryptophan. A D gene is named only where the DNA matches it firmly. Clone size is shown for a subset of rows, as once, few, many or a class of expanded clone.

size	J	D	V	CDR3	DNA
many	TRBJ1-6	-	TRBV14	CASSQVESPLHF	TGTGCCAGCAGCCAAGTCGAGTCACCCCTCCACTTT
many	TRBJ2-1	-	TRBV4-1	CASSQERSGWYNEQFF	TGCGCCAGCAGCCAAGAACGATCGGGATGGTACAATGAGCAGTTCTTC
many	TRBJ2-3	TRBD1	TRBV13	CASSLTGDTDTQYF	TGTGCCAGCAGCCTAACAGGGGACACAGATACGCAGTATTTT
many	TRBJ1-2	-	TRBV10-3	CAISESKGLGADYGYTF	TGTGCCATCAGTGAGTCGAAAGGTTTAGGGGCCGACTATGGCTACACCTTC
many	TRBJ1-1	TRBD1	TRBV7-9	CASSPRQGPAVGEAFF	TGTGCCAGCAGCCCTAGACAGGGCCCCGCGGTTGGTGAAGCTTTCTTT
many	TRBJ1-4	TRBD1	TRBV7-9	CASSLGTGVRRDEKLFF	TGTGCCAGCAGCCTGGGGACAGGGGTTCGGAGGGATGAAAAACTGTTTTTT
many	TRBJ1-4	-	TRBV12-3/TRBV12-4	CASSLTGSEKLFF	TGTGCCAGCAGCCTGACTGGGAGTGAAAAACTGTTTTTT
-	TRBJ1-2	TRBD1	TRBV5-1	CASSLRGQGFDGYTF	TGCGCCAGCAGCTTGCGGGGACAGGGCTTTGATGGCTACACCTTC
many	TRBJ2-3	-	TRBV15	CATSRERGAQGTDTQYF	TGTGCCACCAGCAGAGAGAGAGGGGCGCAAGGCACAGATACGCAGTATTTT
few	TRBJ2-1	TRBD2	TRBV12-3/TRBV12-4	CASSPPKGGGARNEQFF	TGTGCCAGCAGTCCTCCTAAAGGCGGGGGGGCCCGCAATGAGCAGTTCTTC
many	TRBJ2-7	-	TRBV5-5	CASSLDLPANYEQYF	TGTGCCAGCAGCTTGGACCTACCGGCGAACTACGAGCAGTACTTC
many	TRBJ2-4	TRBD2	TRBV29-1	CSVRPGGGIQYF	TGCAGCGTCCGGCCGGGGGGGGGCATTCAGTACTTC
many	TRBJ2-1	TRBD1	TRBV7-2	CASSSWTGGDYNEQFF	TGTGCCAGCAGCTCATGGACAGGGGGCGACTACAATGAGCAGTTCTTC
many	TRBJ1-2	TRBD1	TRBV29-1	CSVDRGIVQSYTF	TGCAGCGTCGACAGGGGTATTGTGCAGAGCTACACCTTC
many	TRBJ2-1	-	TRBV11-2	CASSLYGSPYNEQFF	TGTGCCAGCAGCTTATACGGGTCCCCCTACAATGAGCAGTTCTTC
few	TRBJ2-7	-	TRBV6-5	CASSLTAGSYEQYF	TGTGCCAGCAGTTTGACAGCAGGCTCCTACGAGCAGTACTTC
many	TRBJ2-7	TRBD2	TRBV28	CASSRVGLADTYEQYF	TGTGCCAGCAGTCGCGTCGGACTAGCGGACACCTACGAGCAGTACTTC
many	TRBJ1-2	-	TRBV20-1	CSAETATHYGYTF	TGCAGTGCTGAGACAGCGACACACTATGGCTACACCTTC
few	TRBJ2-7	-	TRBV5-1	CASSLESGHPSYEQYF	TGCGCCAGCAGCTTGGAATCGGGACACCCCTCCTACGAGCAGTACTTC
-	TRBJ2-5	-	TRBV20-1	CSARDRMGTQYF	TGCAGTGCTAGAGACCGGATGGGGACCCAGTACTTC
few	TRBJ2-5	-	TRBV15	CATSSAAPPWTQYF	TGTGCCACCAGCTCGGCCGCCCCCCCCTGGACCCAGTACTTC
many	TRBJ2-4	-	TRBV13	CASSPRGTVAKNIQYF	TGTGCCAGCAGCCCCCGCGGGACTGTAGCCAAAAACATTCAGTACTTC
few	TRBJ2-7	TRBD1	TRBV12-3/TRBV12-4	CASQRDRGSYEQYF	TGTGCCAGCCAGAGGGACAGGGGTTCCTACGAGCAGTACTTC
many	TRBJ2-5	-	TRBV7-2	CASSLGMLQETQYF	TGTGCCAGCAGCTTAGGGATGCTCCAAGAGACCCAGTACTTC
many	TRBJ2-5	-	TRBV20-1	CSAPRGVTKETQYF	TGCAGTGCGCCCCGAGGGGTGACAAAGGAGACCCAGTACTTC
many	TRBJ2-3	-	TRBV7-3	CASSSQSTDTQYF	TGTGCCAGCAGCTCACAGAGCACAGATACGCAGTATTTT
many	TRBJ2-5	TRBD2	TRBV6-1	CASSMGLIETQYF	TGTGCCAGCAGCATGGGACTAATAGAGACCCAGTACTTC
many	TRBJ1-1	-	TRBV29-1	CSVKTDMNTEAFF	TGCAGCGTTAAGACAGATATGAACACTGAAGCTTTCTTT
many	TRBJ2-7	TRBD2	TRBV20-1	CSAPREGLYEQYF	TGCAGTGCCCCCCGGGAGGGTCTCTACGAGCAGTACTTC
many	TRBJ1-1	TRBD1	TRBV24-1	CATSSSARGIWTEAFF	TGTGCCACCAGTTCGTCGGCCAGGGGGATATGGACTGAAGCTTTCTTT
many	TRBJ2-2	-	TRBV7-9	CASSLPGAGNTGELFF	TGTGCCAGCAGCTTACCAGGGGCAGGGAACACCGGGGAGCTGTTTTTT
few	TRBJ1-2	-	TRBV10-3	CATSTGYGYTF	TGTGCCACGTCAACAGGCTATGGCTACACCTTC
-	TRBJ2-3	-	TRBV5-5	CARSSGLGMDTQYF	TGTGCCAGGAGCTCTGGGCTCGGGATGGATACGCAGTATTTT
many	TRBJ2-7	-	TRBV29-1	CSVRGSSYEQYF	TGCAGCGTTCGGGGGTCCTCCTACGAGCAGTACTTC
many	TRBJ2-2	TRBD2	TRBV9	CASSVVAGQNTGELFF	TGTGCCAGCAGCGTAGTAGCGGGCCAGAACACCGGGGAGCTGTTTTTT
many	TRBJ1-5	TRBD1	TRBV4-2	CASSRTGTGEEPQHF	TGTGCCAGCAGCCGTACCGGGACAGGCGAGGAGCCCCAGCATTTT
-	TRBJ2-7	TRBD1	TRBV14	CASSLGGDRGSYEQYF	TGTGCCAGCAGCCTCGGGGGAGACAGGGGCTCCTACGAGCAGTACTTC
many	TRBJ2-3	-	TRBV28	CASSVRVDTQYF	TGTGCCAGCAGTGTACGGGTGGATACGCAGTATTTT
-	TRBJ2-1	-	TRBV4-2	CASSTGPLWAEYNEQFF	TGTGCCAGCAGCACCGGGCCCCTCTGGGCGGAATACAATGAGCAGTTCTTC